This T cell receptor beta chain appears in the sequencing data of a study of shared clonotypes between healthy human individuals. Background on the study: CD8 memory received one plate per donor, CD8 naive two, CD4 memory three and CD4 naive three.

Whole-study findings and limits: The rarefaction results pointed to incomplete sorted-subset sequencing despite large depth. Naive CD4 clonotypes were shared across a handful of donors at 5% to 6%. Unshared clonotypes carried lower generation probabilities than those common to all four donors.

As to this clone: Its antigen remains unknown. Different DNA sequences within this sample yield the same CDR3.

Some clones are missing from TCRdb's copy, which holds only in-frame ones; the method was immunoSEQ multiplex PCR. The sample contains 2 million to 2.5 million clones, about 92% of which appear only once. Germline lookup yields CDR1 SEHNR and CDR2 FQNEAQ (reference sequence). CDR3 length: 13 residues. V lost 0 bases, J lost 6 bases, and 2 bases stayed unmatched. Source material: naive CD4+ T cells from PBMCs. Indicated subset: CD45RA+ positively selected. The sequence was obtained from a man between 18 and 29 years old in good health. Some clones in this sample may be carry-over from other donors' samples. This chain connects TRBV7-9 to TRBJ2-7, with TRBD2 matching over 7 bases. CDR3 in DNA: TGTGCCAGCAGCTTAGCGGGAGGGTCCGAGCAGTACTTC. Its translation is CASSLAGGSEQYF. Together with reference TRBV7-9 and TRBJ2-7, the CDR3 gives the full variable domain: DTGVSQNPRHKITKRGQNVTFRCDPISEHNRLYWYRQTLGQGPEFLTYFQNEAQLEKSRLLSDRFSAERPKGSFSTLEIQRTEQGDSAMYLCASSLAGGSEQYFGPGTRLTVT.